Following are 32 T cell receptor beta chains from one sample sequenced in a study of T cell changes during pregnancy in multiple sclerosis. Data came from immunoSEQ multiplex PCR; TCRdb stores just in-frame clones and leaves some out. The sample holds around 85,000 clones, about 89% seen once. The material was PBMCs, obtained in the first trimester of pregnancy. Every receptor here comes from a female donor in good health, serving as a control in a pregnancy study. Some clones in this sample may be carry-over from other donors' samples.

The chain's CDR3 is CASSRPLAGSKDTQYF. DNA for the CDR3: TGCGCCAGCAGCCGTCCCCTAGCGGGGTCAAAAGATACGCAGTATTTT. V gene TRBV4-1 combines with J gene TRBJ2-3; 9 bases line up with TRBD2. Trimming cost V 4 bases and J 5 bases; bases outside gene matches: 10. From germline, CDR1 is MGHRA and CDR2 YSYEKL. CDR3 length: 16 amino acids.

The chain has TRBV27 and TRBJ1-6, with 7 bases matching TRBD1. CDR1 and CDR2 (germline): MNHEY, SMNVEV (reference sequence). The J segment lost 7 bases and the V segment lost 7 bases, leaving 10 bases of the junction unmatched. CDR3 length: 15 amino acids. The CDR3 bases are TGTGCCAGCACTAAAGGGAGGACAGGAAATTCACCCCTCCACTTT. Protein: CASTKGRTGNSPLHF.

This clone was found a few times. J is TRBJ1-4 and V is TRBV6-6, with D unclear. The V and J ends lost 0 bases and 2 bases respectively, with 7 bases between them. Germline-derived CDR1 and CDR2 are MNHNY and SVGAGI (reference sequence). The CDR3 loop spans 15 amino acids. As DNA, the CDR3 is TGTGCCAGCAGTTACTCGGGCAGTACTAATGAAAAACTGTTTTTT. Its protein is CASSYSGSTNEKLFF.

V and J are TRBV7-9 and TRBJ2-2, with 8 bases identical to TRBD1. V trimming: 4 bases; J trimming: 0 bases; junction bases outside the gene matches: 4. The CDR3 loop spans 16 amino acids. Germline CDR1 SEHNR, CDR2 FQNEAQ (reference sequence). The CDR3 sequence is CASSSRQGTNTGELFF. The CDR3 coding sequence is TGTGCCAGCAGCTCCAGACAGGGGACGAACACCGGGGAGCTGTTTTTT.

The V and J genes are TRBV28 and TRBJ2-3, with D hard to call. From germline, CDR1 is MDHEN and CDR2 SYDVKM. The germline V and J ends were trimmed by 4 bases and 5 bases, with 19 bases remaining between them. The CDR3 runs to 16 residues. CDR3: CASSSYSPGILDTQYF. CDR3 coding DNA: TGTGCCAGCAGTTCCTATAGTCCCGGTATTCTAGATACGCAGTATTTT.

V gene TRBV6-5 combines with J gene TRBJ2-1; 10 positions agree with TRBD1. V trimming: 4 bases; J trimming: 7 bases; junction bases outside the gene matches: 4. Germline values: CDR1 MNHEY, CDR2 SVGAGI. This CDR3 region has 14 residues. The CDR3 spells CASSSWTGGNEQFF. The DNA for the CDR3 is TGTGCCAGCAGTTCGTGGACAGGGGGAAATGAGCAGTTCTTC.

The genes are TRBV6-5 and TRBJ1-1; TRBD1 aligns across 9 bases. Germline V gene data show CDR1 as MNHEY and CDR2 as SVGAGI. V lost 5 bases and J lost 1; bases outside the gene matches: 5. The CDR3 spans 15 residues. Here the CDR3 DNA reads TGTGCCAGCAGTCCCTGGGACAGGGCGAACACTGAAGCTTTCTTT. Translated: CASSPWDRANTEAFF.

This clone was seen at least ten times. The chain joins TRBV28 to TRBJ1-3; the D is unclear. CDR3 length: 15 amino acids. Germline CDR1 reads MDHEN; CDR2 reads SYDVKM. Trimming shortened V by 8 bases and J by 0 bases, and 14 bases separated the two germline ends. CDR3: CASGLEGSSGNTIYF. CDR3 DNA sequence: TGTGCCAGCGGGTTAGAGGGCAGCTCTGGAAACACCATATATTTT. The full variable domain, its missing parts supplied by reference TRBV28 and TRBJ1-3, is DVKVTQSSRYLVKRTGEKVFLECVQDMDHENMFWYRQDPGLGLRLIYFSYDVKMKEKGDIPEGYSVSREKKERFSLILESASTNQTSMYLCASGLEGSSGNTIYFGEGSWLTVV.

The V and J genes are TRBV5-1 and TRBJ2-7; D perhaps matches TRBD1 (7 bases). V was pared by 2 bases and J by 4 bases, with 16 bases between. CDR1 is SGHRS and CDR2 is YFSETQ in the germline V gene. CDR3 length equals 15 residues. The CDR3 bases are TGCGCCAGCAGCTTCGGACAGGAGGGATTATACGAGCAGTACTTC. Protein sequence: CASSFGQEGLYEQYF.

This clone was observed a single time. DNA for the CDR3: TGTGCCAGCAGCCAGCAGACAGGGGGCTACAATGAGCAGTTCTTC. Translation: CASSQQTGGYNEQFF. The rearrangement links TRBV6-5 to TRBJ2-1; 9 bases are a match to TRBD1. Losses at the gene ends were 6 bases for V and 3 bases for J; bases not matched to a gene: 6. Germline V lookup: CDR1 MNHEY, CDR2 SVGAGI. The CDR3 runs 15 residues.

This clone was seen a single time. V gene TRBV18 combines with J gene TRBJ2-2; D ambiguous. Per the germline V gene, CDR1 is KGHSH and CDR2 is LQKENI. The CDR3 runs to 15 residues. V gave up 6 bases and J gave up 6 bases, with 17 bases separating them. The DNA for the CDR3 is TGTGCCAGCTCGTCAGGTTCGGCTTACTCCGGGGAGCTGTTTTTT. Protein product: CASSSGSAYSGELFF.

J is TRBJ2-7 and V is TRBV28; a weak D match, TRBD1 (6 bases). This CDR3 has 15 amino acids. CDR1 and CDR2 from the germline V gene are MDHEN and SYDVKM. V gave up 5 bases and J gave up 0 bases, with 14 bases separating them. CDR3 protein: CASSPRTVYSYEQYF. The CDR3 coding sequence is TGTGCCAGCAGTCCCCGGACAGTCTACTCCTACGAGCAGTACTTC.

J is TRBJ1-1 and V is TRBV4-2, with D maybe TRBD1 (6 bases). The CDR3 runs 15 residues. With 2 bases removed from V and 0 bases from J, the gap between germline ends came to 10 bases. Per germline, CDR1 LGHNA and CDR2 YNFKEQ. DNA of the CDR3: TGTGCCAGCAGCCAAACAGGGCTGATGAACACTGAAGCTTTCTTT. As protein: CASSQTGLMNTEAFF.

In the case of this clone: Within the sample, other DNA sequences also encode this same CDR3. The chain recombines TRBV6-4 with TRBJ2-3; 12 bases are shared with TRBD2. The CDR3 is 15 residues long. The V gene's germline CDR1 is MRHNA and CDR2 SNTAGT. The J segment lost 1 base and the V segment lost 4 bases, leaving 0 bases of the junction unmatched. The CDR3 region has the DNA TGTGCCAGCAGTGGGACTAGCGGGGGCACAGATACGCAGTATTTT. This gives the protein CASSGTSGGTDTQYF.

V and J are TRBV10-3 and TRBJ1-4, with D hard to call. The V and J ends lost 0 bases and 0 bases respectively, with 14 bases between them. The CDR3 totals 18 residues. The germline V gene encodes CDR1 ENHRY and CDR2 SYGVKD. The CDR3 bases are TGTGCCATCAGTGAGTCGAGGGCAGAAGCGGCAACTAATGAAAAACTGTTTTTT. This codes for CAISESRAEAATNEKLFF.

The chain is built from TRBV6-5 and TRBJ1-2; no reliable D call. V lost 4 bases and J lost 0, with 12 bases in between. This CDR3 is built from 15 residues. Germline lookup yields CDR1 MNHEY and CDR2 SVGAGI. The CDR3 DNA follows: TGTGCCAGCAGTTTCTTAGCCGTTTCTAACTATGGCTACACCTTC. Translation: CASSFLAVSNYGYTF.

The J gene is TRBJ2-5, the V gene TRBV15; 12 bases map to TRBD2. Germline assignment: CDR1 LNHNV and CDR2 YYDKDF (reference sequence). V gave up 0 bases and J gave up 4 bases; unmatched junction bases: 3. The CDR3 is 16 amino acids. Written as DNA, the CDR3 is TGTGCCACCAGCAGAGATCCGGGACTAGCGGGAGAGACCCAGTACTTC. It encodes CATSRDPGLAGETQYF.

The chain uses TRBV27 and TRBJ1-2; unclear D gene. The V and J ends lost 5 bases and 4 bases respectively, with 11 bases between them. The CDR3 totals 13 residues. CDR1 is MNHEY, CDR2 SMNVEV, per germline (reference sequence). The CDR3 sequence is CASSPKSTYGYTF. DNA of the CDR3: TGTGCCAGCAGTCCGAAATCTACCTATGGCTACACCTTC.

As concerns this clone: Relative to the germline gene, one junction end is altered; a read error may explain this. V and J are TRBV7-7 and TRBJ2-7, with 11 bases fitting TRBD2. CDR3 length: 15 amino acids. Looked up from germline, CDR1 is SSHAT and CDR2 is FNYEAQ (reference sequence). The CDR3 sequence: CASSHSLAGVYEQYF. CDR3 sequence (DNA): TGTGCTAGCAGCCATTCACTAGCGGGAGTCTACGAGCAGTACTTC.

The chain uses TRBV21-1 and TRBJ1-3; TRBD1, the table's D call, was not compared with the DNA. TRBV21-1 is given as a pseudogene. The CDR3 has 17 residues. Here the CDR3 reads CASSNEPSQGSGNTIYF. The DNA for the CDR3 is TGTGCCAGCAGCAACGAGCCGTCTCAGGGCTCTGGAAACACCATATATTTT.

The chain couples TRBV6-6 to TRBJ2-1; 7 bases agree with TRBD2. The CDR3 runs to 16 residues. CDR1 is MNHNY, CDR2 SVGAGI, per germline (reference sequence). The V segment lost 6 bases and the J segment 8 bases; nucleotides outside the gene matches: 16. The CDR3, as DNA: TGTGCCAGCAGCCCGGCCGGCGGGGGTTCCCCCGATGAGCAGTTCTTC. Its protein is CASSPAGGGSPDEQFF.

Written as DNA, the CDR3 is TGTGCCAGCAGCCCGGGGGTTTTCGCGTACGAGCAGTACTTC. Encoded protein: CASSPGVFAYEQYF. The chain joins TRBV6-7 to TRBJ2-7, with D possibly being TRBD2 (6 bases). TRBV6-7 is an ORF, and what it does is uncertain. Between the trimmed V and J ends, which lost 6 bases and 4 bases, there was a span of 16 bases. This CDR3 has 14 amino acids.

This chain joins TRBV4-1 and TRBJ1-5, with D unclear. CDR3 length: 16 residues. V shed 0 bases and J shed 0 bases, with 9 bases lying between them. Germline CDR1 reads MGHRA; CDR2 reads YSYEKL. CDR3 sequence reads: CASSQDSLYSNQPQHF. CDR3 in DNA: TGCGCCAGCAGCCAAGATTCTCTTTATAGCAATCAGCCCCAGCATTTT.

The DNA of the CDR3 is TGTGCCAGCAGCCGCCCGGGACAGGGGGACCACGAGCAGTACTTC. Protein product: CASSRPGQGDHEQYF. The chain carries TRBV11-2 and TRBJ2-5, with TRBD1 matching over 11 bases. The DNA end is a closer match to TRBJ2-7, so the J assignment may be wrong. Germline V CDR1 and CDR2: SGHAT, FQNNGV. The length of the CDR3 is 15 residues.

The chain joins TRBV2 to TRBJ2-3; D remains ambiguous. The CDR3 extends over 11 amino acids. V was trimmed by 8 bases and J by 12 bases, leaving 15 bases between them. Per the germline V gene, CDR1 is SNHLY and CDR2 is FYNNEI. The CDR3, as DNA: TGTGCCAGCCTGAGTGAAGTCTATCAGTATTTT. This encodes CASLSEVYQYF.

The J gene is TRBJ2-7, the V gene TRBV28; 7 nucleotides agree with TRBD2. Looked up from germline, CDR1 is MDHEN and CDR2 is SYDVKM. The trim removed 6 bases at V and 0 bases at J, leaving 11 bases unmatched. The CDR3 spans 16 residues. CDR3: CASSSVGGSFSYEQYF. The CDR3 DNA reads as TGTGCCAGCAGCTCCGTGGGCGGGAGTTTCTCCTACGAGCAGTACTTC.

V and J are TRBV6-4 and TRBJ1-1, with D hard to call. Trimming stripped 2 bases from V and 4 bases from J, with 11 bases between. The germline V gene has CDR1 MRHNA and CDR2 SNTAGT. The CDR3 consists of 14 residues. The CDR3 sequence is CASSDTRRGTEAFF. The CDR3 DNA reads TGTGCCAGCAGTGACACGCGACGGGGCACTGAAGCTTTCTTT.

The chain combines TRBV19 with TRBJ1-3; TRBD1 matches at 7 bases. After removal of 4 bases from V and 4 bases from J, the junction contained 10 bases not matched to a gene. The germline CDR1 and CDR2 sequences are LNHDA and SQIVND (reference sequence). The CDR3 has 16 residues. As DNA, the CDR3 is TGTGCCAGTAGTACTTCCCCAGGGGGAAAGGGAAACACCATATATTTT. Translating gives CASSTSPGGKGNTIYF. Drawing the rest from reference TRBV19 and TRBJ1-3, the complete variable domain is DGGITQSPKYLFRKEGQNVTLSCEQNLNHDAMYWYRQDPGQGLRLIYYSQIVNDFQKGDIAEGYSVSREKKESFPLTVTSAQKNPTAFYLCASSTSPGGKGNTIYFGEGSWLTVV.

The genes are TRBV5-4 and TRBJ2-5; D is unclear. The germline CDR1 and CDR2 sequences are SGHNT and YYREEE (reference sequence). This CDR3 has 13 amino acids. Trimming removed 0 bases from V and 4 bases from J, with 7 bases in between. The CDR3 loop is CASSLGSGETQYF. CDR3 in DNA: TGTGCCAGCAGCTTGGGGTCAGGAGAGACCCAGTACTTC. Supplemented by reference TRBV5-4 and TRBJ2-5, the full variable domain reads ETGVTQSPTHLIKTRGQQVTLRCSSQSGHNTVSWYQQALGQGPQFIFQYYREEENGRGNFPPRFSGLQFPNYSSELNVNALELDDSALYLCASSLGSGETQYFGPGTRLLVL.

The V gene is TRBV6-4, the J gene TRBJ2-2; 7 positions agree with TRBD2. J was trimmed by 3 bases and V by 3 bases; bases with no gene match: 4. Germline CDR1 and CDR2: MRHNA and SNTAGT. CDR3 length: 15 amino acids. The CDR3 spells CASSEGGSDTGELFF. CDR3 DNA sequence: TGTGCCAGCAGTGAGGGCGGGAGCGACACCGGGGAGCTGTTTTTT.

The V call is TRBV7-9, the J call TRBJ2-1; 10 bases fit TRBD2. This CDR3 contains 15 residues. Germline loops: CDR1 SEHNR, CDR2 FQNEAQ (reference sequence). With V trimmed by 0 bases and J by 9 bases, 5 bases remained unmatched. The CDR3 DNA reads TGTGCCAGCAGCTTAGCTGCGAGCGGGGGGGGTGAGCAGTTCTTC. It codes for CASSLAASGGGEQFF.

V and J are TRBV28 and TRBJ1-6; D might be TRBD1 (5 bases). V lost 5 bases and J lost 7, with 12 bases in between. Germline lookup yields CDR1 MDHEN and CDR2 SYDVKM. The CDR3 runs 14 residues. DNA of the CDR3: TGTGCCAGCAGTCCCGGGGGGGAAAATTCACCCCTCCACTTT. Translated, it gives CASSPGGENSPLHF.